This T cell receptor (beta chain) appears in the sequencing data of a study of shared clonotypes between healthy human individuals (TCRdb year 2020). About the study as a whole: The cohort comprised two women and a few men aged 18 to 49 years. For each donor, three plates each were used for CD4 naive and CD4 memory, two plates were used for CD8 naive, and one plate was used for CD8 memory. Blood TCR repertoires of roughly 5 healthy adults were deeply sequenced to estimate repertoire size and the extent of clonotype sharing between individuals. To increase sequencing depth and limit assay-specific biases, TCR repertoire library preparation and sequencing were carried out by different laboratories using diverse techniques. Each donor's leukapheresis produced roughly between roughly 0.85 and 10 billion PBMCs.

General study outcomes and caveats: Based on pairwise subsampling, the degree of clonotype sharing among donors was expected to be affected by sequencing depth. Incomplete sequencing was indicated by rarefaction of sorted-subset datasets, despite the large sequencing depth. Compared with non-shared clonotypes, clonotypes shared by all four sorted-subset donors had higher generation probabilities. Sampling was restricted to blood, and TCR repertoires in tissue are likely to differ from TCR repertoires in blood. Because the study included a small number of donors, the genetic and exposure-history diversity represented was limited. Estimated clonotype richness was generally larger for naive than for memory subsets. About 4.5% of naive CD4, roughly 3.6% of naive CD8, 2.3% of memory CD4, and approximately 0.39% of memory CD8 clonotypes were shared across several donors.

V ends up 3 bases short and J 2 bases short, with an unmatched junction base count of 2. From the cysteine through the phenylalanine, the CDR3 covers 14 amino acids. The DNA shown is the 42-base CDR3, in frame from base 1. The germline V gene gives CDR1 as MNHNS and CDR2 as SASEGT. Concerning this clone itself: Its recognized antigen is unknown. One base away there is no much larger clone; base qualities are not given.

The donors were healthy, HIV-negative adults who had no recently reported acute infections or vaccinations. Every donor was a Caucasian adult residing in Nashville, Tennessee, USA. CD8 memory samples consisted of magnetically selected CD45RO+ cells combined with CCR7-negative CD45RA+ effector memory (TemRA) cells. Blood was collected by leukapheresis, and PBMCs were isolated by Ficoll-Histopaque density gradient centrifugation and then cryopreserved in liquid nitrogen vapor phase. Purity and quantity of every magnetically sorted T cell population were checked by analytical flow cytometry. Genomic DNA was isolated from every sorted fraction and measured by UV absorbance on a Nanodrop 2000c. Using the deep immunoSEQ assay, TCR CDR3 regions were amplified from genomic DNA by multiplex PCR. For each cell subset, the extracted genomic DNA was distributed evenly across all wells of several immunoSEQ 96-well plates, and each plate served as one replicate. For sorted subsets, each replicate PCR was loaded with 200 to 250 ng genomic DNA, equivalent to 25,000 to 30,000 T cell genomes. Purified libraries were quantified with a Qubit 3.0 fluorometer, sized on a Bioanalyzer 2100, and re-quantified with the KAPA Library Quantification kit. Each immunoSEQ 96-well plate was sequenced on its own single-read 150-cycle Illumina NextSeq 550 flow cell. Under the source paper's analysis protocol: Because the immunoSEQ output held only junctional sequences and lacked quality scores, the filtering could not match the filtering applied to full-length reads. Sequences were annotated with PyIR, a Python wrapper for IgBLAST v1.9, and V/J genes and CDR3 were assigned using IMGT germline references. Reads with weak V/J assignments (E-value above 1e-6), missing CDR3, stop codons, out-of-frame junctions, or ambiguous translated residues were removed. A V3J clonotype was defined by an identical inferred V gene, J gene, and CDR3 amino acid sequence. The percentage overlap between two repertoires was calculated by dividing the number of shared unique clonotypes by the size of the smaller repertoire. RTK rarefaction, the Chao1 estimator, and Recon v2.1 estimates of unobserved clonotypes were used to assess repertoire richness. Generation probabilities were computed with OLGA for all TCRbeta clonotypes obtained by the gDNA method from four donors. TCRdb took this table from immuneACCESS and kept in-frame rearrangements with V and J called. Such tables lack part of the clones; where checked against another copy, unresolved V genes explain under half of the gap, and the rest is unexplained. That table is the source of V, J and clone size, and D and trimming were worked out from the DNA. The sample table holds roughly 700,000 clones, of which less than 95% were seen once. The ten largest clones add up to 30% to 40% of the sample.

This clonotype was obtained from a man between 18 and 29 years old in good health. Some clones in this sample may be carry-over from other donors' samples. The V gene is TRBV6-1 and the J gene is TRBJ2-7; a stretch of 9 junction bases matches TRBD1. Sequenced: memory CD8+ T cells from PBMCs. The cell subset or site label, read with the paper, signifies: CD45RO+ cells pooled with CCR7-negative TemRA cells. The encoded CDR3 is CASSETGGTYEQYF. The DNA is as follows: TGTGCCAGCAGTGAGACAGGGGGTACCTACGAGCAGTACTTC.